These 9 T cell receptor beta chains were all obtained from the same sample, sequenced in a study of T cell responses to AZD1222 COVID-19 vaccine. Using immunoSEQ multiplex PCR, the repertoire was profiled, and TCRdb retains in-frame clones only, with some absent. The sample holds more than 85,000 clones, roughly 87% seen once. Source: peripheral blood, taken on day 0 of AZD1222 vaccination. These receptor sequences come from an adult in good health.

This rearrangement joins TRBV27 to TRBJ2-7; perhaps TRBD2 as D (6 bases). V was shortened by 8 bases and J by 0 bases, with 17 bases between the two germline ends. CDR1 and CDR2 (germline): MNHEY, SMNVEV (reference sequence). CDR3 length: 15 residues. CDR3 amino acids: CASATGGLSSYEQYF. For the CDR3, the DNA is TGTGCCAGCGCCACCGGAGGGCTTAGCTCCTACGAGCAGTACTTC.

This clone was observed once. V and J are TRBV5-6 and TRBJ2-7; the D gene is possibly TRBD2 (5 bases). Germline loops: CDR1 SGHDT, CDR2 YYEEEE. The length of the CDR3 is 14 residues. V was trimmed by 2 bases and J by 3 bases, leaving 12 bases between them. Here the CDR3 DNA reads TGTGCCAGCAGCTTTAGGGCAGACTACTACGAGCAGTACTTC. Translating gives CASSFRADYYEQYF.

V is TRBV27 and J is TRBJ1-1; 8 bases map to TRBD1. V lost 5 bases and J lost 8; bases outside the gene matches: 7. The CDR3 spans 13 residues. Germline V CDR1 and CDR2: MNHEY, SMNVEV (reference sequence). The CDR3 DNA reads as TGTGCCAGCAGTGGGAGGACAGGGCGGGAAGCTTTCTTT. Protein product: CASSGRTGREAFF.

The chain uses TRBV4-1 and TRBJ1-2; TRBD1 matches at 10 bases. Germline-derived CDR1 and CDR2 are MGHRA and YSYEKL. CDR3 length equals 16 residues. J gave up 4 bases and V 0 bases, and 5 bases lay outside the gene matches. The CDR3 coding sequence is TGCGCCAGCAGCCAAGATCGGACAGGGGGTCTCTATGGCTACACCTTC. Its protein product is CASSQDRTGGLYGYTF.

The chain recombines TRBV6-1 with TRBJ1-5; 7 nucleotides line up with TRBD1. The CDR3 consists of 15 residues. With 1 base clipped from V and 6 bases from J, the junction kept 6 bases outside the gene matches. Germline V gene data show CDR1 as MNHNS and CDR2 as SASEGT. The CDR3, as DNA: TGTGCCAGCAGTGAAGTAGCAGGGGGAGGTCAGCCCCAGCATTTT. This codes for CASSEVAGGGQPQHF.

The rearrangement links TRBV2 to TRBJ1-2, with a tentative D call TRBD1 (5 bases). Trimming removed 3 bases from V and 4 bases from J, with 6 bases in between. Germline V gene data show CDR1 as SNHLY and CDR2 as FYNNEI. The CDR3 covers 12 residues. CDR3 nucleotides: TGTGCCAGCAGTGACCAGGGCTATGGCTACACCTTC. Translation: CASSDQGYGYTF.

The genes are TRBV4-1 and TRBJ1-5; the D is unclear. The germline CDR1 and CDR2 sequences are MGHRA and YSYEKL. V dropped 2 bases and J dropped 7 bases, with 12 bases sitting between them. The CDR3 sequence is 14 residues long. CDR3 in amino acids: CASSQYSPIQPQHF. CDR3 in DNA: TGCGCCAGCAGCCAATATAGTCCGATACAGCCCCAGCATTTT.

The chain couples TRBV15 to TRBJ1-1; no firm D call. The CDR3 length is 15 residues. From germline, CDR1 is LNHNV and CDR2 YYDKDF (reference sequence). V was pared by 1 base and J by 1 base, with 10 bases between. Written as DNA, the CDR3 is TGTGCCACCAGCAGAGGCTTATCGCGGAACACTGAAGCTTTCTTT. Translating it yields CATSRGLSRNTEAFF.

This clone was seen only once. The rearrangement links TRBV12-3 or TRBV12-4 to TRBJ1-3, with no clear D. Trimming stripped 2 bases from V and 9 bases from J, with 8 bases between. This CDR3 contains 12 residues. For the CDR3, the DNA is TGTGCCAGCAGTTTATATGTGGGCACCATATATTTT. Its protein product is CASSLYVGTIYF.